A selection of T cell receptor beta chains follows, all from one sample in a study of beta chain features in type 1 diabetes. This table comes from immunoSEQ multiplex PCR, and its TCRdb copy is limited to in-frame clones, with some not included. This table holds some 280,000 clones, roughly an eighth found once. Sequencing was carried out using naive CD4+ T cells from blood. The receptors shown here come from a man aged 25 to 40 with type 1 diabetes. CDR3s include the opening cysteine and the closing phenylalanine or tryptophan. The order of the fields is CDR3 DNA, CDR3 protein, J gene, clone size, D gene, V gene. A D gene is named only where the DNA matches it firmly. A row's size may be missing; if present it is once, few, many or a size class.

DNA: TGTGCCAGCAGAACCTCCGGGACTCGAACCTACAATGAGCAGTTCTTC; CDR3: CASRTSGTRTYNEQFF; J: TRBJ2-1; size: NA; D: NA; V: TRBV28
DNA: TGTGCCAGCTCACCCCAAGGGGTTCCTGTGGGGCTGTTTTTT; CDR3: CASSPQGVPVGLFF; J: TRBJ1-4; size: few; D: NA; V: TRBV18
DNA: TGTGCCAGCAGTTTATATCGGCGGGACAGGATGTCCTACGAGCAGTACTTC; CDR3: CASSLYRRDRMSYEQYF; J: TRBJ2-7; size: NA; D: TRBD1; V: TRBV28
DNA: TGTGCCAGCCACCCGGCGGGACGTGGGACAGATACGCAGTATTTT; CDR3: CASHPAGRGTDTQYF; J: TRBJ2-3; size: NA; D: NA; V: TRBV19
DNA: TGTGCCACCAGCAGAGTTCCCAGGGAGGCTGGGGCCAACGTCCTGACTTTC; CDR3: CATSRVPREAGANVLTF; J: TRBJ2-6; size: NA; D: NA; V: TRBV15
DNA: NA; CDR3: CSVGPGQGKNTEAFF; J: TRBJ1-1; size: NA; D: NA; V: TRBV29-1
DNA: TGTGCCAGCAGCCCCGGGGGAGGAGACGAGCAGTACTTC; CDR3: CASSPGGGDEQYF; J: TRBJ2-7; size: NA; D: NA; V: TRBV7-3
DNA: TGTGCCAGCTCACCACCGGGAGCCTACGAGCAGTACTTC; CDR3: CASSPPGAYEQYF; J: TRBJ2-7; size: few; D: NA; V: TRBV18
DNA: TGCGCCAGCAGCTTAGGACAGACCCAAGAGACCCAGTACTTC; CDR3: CASSLGQTQETQYF; J: TRBJ2-5; size: few; D: NA; V: TRBV5-1
DNA: TGTGCCACGGGGGAGGGGATGGGGGAGACCCAGTACTTC; CDR3: CATGEGMGETQYF; J: TRBJ2-5; size: NA; D: TRBD2; V: TRBV19
DNA: TGTGCCTGGAGTCGTCGACAGGGGGTGGATACGCAGTATTTT; CDR3: CAWSRRQGVDTQYF; J: TRBJ2-3; size: NA; D: TRBD1; V: TRBV30
DNA: TGTGCCAGCAGACCGACTAGTGGGTATGAGCAGTTCTTC; CDR3: CASRPTSGYEQFF; J: TRBJ2-1; size: few; D: NA; V: TRBV5-6
DNA: TGTGCCAGCAGCTTGCCTACTTACAATGAGCAGTTCTTC; CDR3: CASSLPTYNEQFF; J: TRBJ2-1; size: NA; D: NA; V: TRBV5-4
DNA: TGTGCCAGCAGCGTCCGAGCGGAGGGGTACACCGGGGAGCTGTTTTTT; CDR3: CASSVRAEGYTGELFF; J: TRBJ2-2; size: NA; D: NA; V: TRBV9
DNA: TGTGCCACCAGCTCCTGGGACAGGGGGCTTTACGAGCAGTACTTC; CDR3: CATSSWDRGLYEQYF; J: TRBJ2-7; size: few; D: TRBD1; V: TRBV15
DNA: TGTGCCAGCAGCCAAGGTGGGCGGGGGTACAATGAGCAGTTCTTC; CDR3: CASSQGGRGYNEQFF; J: TRBJ2-1; size: NA; D: TRBD2; V: TRBV4-2
DNA: TGTGCCAGCAGTGAATTGTTGTCAGGCGAGCAGTTCTTC; CDR3: CASSELLSGEQFF; J: TRBJ2-1; size: few; D: NA; V: TRBV25-1
DNA: TGTGCCAGCAGCTTAGGGCGGGAGGGGTACAATGAGCAGTTCTTC; CDR3: CASSLGREGYNEQFF; J: TRBJ2-1; size: few; D: TRBD2; V: TRBV7-3
DNA: TGTGCCAGTGCGGTTATTCTCAACTATGGCTACACCTTC; CDR3: CASAVILNYGYTF; J: TRBJ1-2; size: NA; D: NA; V: TRBV19
DNA: TGCAGTGCTGCGCCGAACGAAGCTTTCTTT; CDR3: CSAAPNEAFF; J: TRBJ1-1; size: NA; D: NA; V: TRBV20-1